A selection of T cell receptor beta chains follows, all from one sample in a study of Ad26.COV2.S vaccination and SARS-CoV-2 variants. The protocol was immunoSEQ multiplex PCR, while the TCRdb copy is restricted to in-frame clones and leaves out a portion. The data hold some 520,000 clones, with roughly 89% observed a single time. Sequencing used peripheral blood, obtained in a trial of Ad26.COV2.S vaccine versus placebo. The source of these receptors is a person between 18 and 65 years old who received the Ad26.COV2.S COVID-19 vaccine or a placebo. CDR3s include the opening cysteine and the closing phenylalanine or tryptophan. The D gene is left open where the match is weak. The listing skips clone size in some rows; elsewhere it reads once, few, many or a size class.

cdr3_aa,cdr3_nt,d_call,clone_size,j_call,v_call
CASRRDRGTYGYTF,TGTGCCAGCAGGAGGGACAGGGGCACCTATGGCTACACCTTC,TRBD1,.,TRBJ1-2,TRBV27
CASSPGTWMNNEQFF,TGCGCCAGCAGCCCCGGGACTTGGATGAACAATGAGCAGTTCTTC,.,once,TRBJ2-1,TRBV5-1
CASSFSEKETQYF,TGTGCCAGCAGCTTCTCGGAAAAAGAGACCCAGTACTTC,.,.,TRBJ2-5,TRBV7-3
CASSLSAGTEAFF,TGTGCCAGCAGCTTATCAGCAGGCACTGAAGCTTTCTTT,.,.,TRBJ1-1,TRBV7-9
CSVEWGTGEQFF,TGCAGCGTTGAATGGGGCACGGGTGAGCAGTTCTTC,.,.,TRBJ2-1,TRBV29-1
CASSVAGVGYNEQFF,TGTGCCAGCAGCGTAGCGGGAGTGGGGTACAATGAGCAGTTCTTC,TRBD2,.,TRBJ2-1,TRBV2
CASSVQGQGSYGYTF,TGTGCCAGTAGCGTGCAAGGACAGGGGAGCTATGGCTACACCTTC,TRBD1,.,TRBJ1-2,TRBV19
CASSQGTGGNTIYF,TGTGCCAGCAGCCAAGGGACAGGGGGAAACACCATATATTTT,TRBD1,.,TRBJ1-3,TRBV3-1/TRBV3-2
CAWSATAGNTIYF,TGTGCCTGGAGTGCGACGGCTGGTAACACCATATATTTT,.,few,TRBJ1-3,TRBV30
CASSLDSVPGQGSFREQFF,TGTGCCAGCAGCTTAGATAGCGTACCGGGACAGGGCTCTTTTCGGGAGCAGTTCTTC,TRBD1,.,TRBJ2-1,TRBV11-2